This is a list of T cell receptor beta chains from one sample in a study of cytomegalovirus exposure and HLA in healthy donors. Data came from immunoSEQ multiplex PCR; TCRdb stores just in-frame clones and leaves some out. The table lists about 110,000 clones, under 85% of them singletons. The sequenced material came from PBMCs. These TCRs come from a man between 18 and 29 years old in good health and CMV-seronegative. Both conserved end residues are part of each CDR3. D genes are given only for firm matches. Not all rows give a size; the values are once, few, many and, for expanded clones, a class.

D gene	J gene	clone size	V gene	CDR3 DNA	CDR3 protein
NA	TRBJ1-1	NA	TRBV5-1	TGCGCCAGCAGCGCCGAATCTACAGGGAATGCTTTCTTT	CASSAESTGNAFF
NA	TRBJ2-4	NA	TRBV27	TGTGCCAGCAGCCCCCCCAGGGCCCTCCTAGCCAAAAACATTCAGTACTTC	CASSPPRALLAKNIQYF
NA	TRBJ2-2	NA	TRBV30	TGTGCCTGGAGTGTGGGCCGGACGAACACCGGGGAGCTGTTTTTT	CAWSVGRTNTGELFF
TRBD2	TRBJ2-3	NA	TRBV5-1	TGCGCCAGCAGCGCCTCGACTAGCGGGAGCGCAGATACGCAGTATTTT	CASSASTSGSADTQYF
NA	TRBJ2-7	NA	TRBV6-1	TGTGCCAGCAGCGACGGGCGGAGGGGGCCCTACGAGCAGTACTTC	CASSDGRRGPYEQYF
TRBD1	TRBJ1-2	NA	TRBV19	TGTGCCAGTAGTTGGCGGACAGGGGGCAAAAACTATGGCTACACCTTC	CASSWRTGGKNYGYTF
NA	TRBJ2-3	NA	TRBV18	TGTGCCAGCTCACCTGGACTCAGCACAGATACGCAGTATTTT	CASSPGLSTDTQYF
TRBD2	TRBJ2-1	NA	TRBV6-5	TGTGCCAGCAACCGCGGGAGGTTCTCCTACAATGAGCAGTTCTTC	CASNRGRFSYNEQFF
NA	TRBJ1-1	NA	TRBV7-2	TGTGCCAGCAGCTTAGAAGGAGTGAACACTGAAGCTTTCTTT	CASSLEGVNTEAFF
NA	TRBJ1-1	NA	TRBV4-2	TGTGCCAGCAGCTTGGGGGGTGAAGCTTTCTTT	CASSLGGEAFF
TRBD1	TRBJ2-7	NA	TRBV29-1	TGCAGCGTTGAAGAGGGGACAGGATCCTACGAGCAGTACTTC	CSVEEGTGSYEQYF
TRBD1	TRBJ1-1	few	TRBV12-5	TGTGCTAGTGGTCTTCGACAGGGTAGTATTCTGGGTGAAGCTTTCTTT	CASGLRQGSILGEAFF
TRBD2	TRBJ2-2	NA	TRBV27	TGTGCCAGCAGCTCTATTGGGGAGCTAGCGGGCAGATCGAACACCGGGGAGCTGTTTTTT	CASSSIGELAGRSNTGELFF
TRBD2	TRBJ2-1	NA	TRBV4-3	TGCGCCAGCAGCCAAGCCCGAGCGGGAACCTTCAATGAGCAGTTCTTC	CASSQARAGTFNEQFF
NA	TRBJ1-1	NA	TRBV2	TGTGCCAGCAAGTCGTCAGGCAGTGAAGCTTTCTTT	CASKSSGSEAFF
TRBD1	TRBJ1-3	NA	TRBV28	TGTGCCAGCAGCTCATTGGTCGGGACAGGGAGCTCTGGAAACACCATATATTTT	CASSSLVGTGSSGNTIYF
TRBD2	TRBJ2-7	few	TRBV7-2	TGTGCCAGCAGCTTAGGGGGCGGGAGTGACGAGCAGTACTTC	CASSLGGGSDEQYF
NA	TRBJ2-7	NA	TRBV10-2	TGCGCCAGCAGTGGACAGTACGAGCAGTACTTC	CASSGQYEQYF
NA	TRBJ2-5	NA	TRBV6-6	TGTGCCAGCAGCAACGTGGCACAAGAGACCCAGTACTTC	CASSNVAQETQYF
TRBD2	TRBJ2-5	once	TRBV7-8	TGTGCCAGCAGCTTTGCTAGCGGGATCCAAGAGACCCAGTACTTC	CASSFASGIQETQYF
TRBD1	TRBJ1-6	NA	TRBV19	TGTGCCAGTAGTGAAACAGGGGGTACTATGAATTCACCCCTCCACTTT	CASSETGGTMNSPLHF
TRBD1	TRBJ1-2	NA	TRBV11-2	TGTGCCAGCAGCGCTAGGACAGGGGAAAATGGCTACACCTTC	CASSARTGENGYTF